The 21 T cell receptor beta chains below come from one sample, sequenced in a study of T cell responses to AZD1222 COVID-19 vaccine. Profiled with immunoSEQ multiplex PCR; TCRdb holds only in-frame clones, not every one. The sample shows roughly 120,000 clones, 80% to 90% of them seen only once. The sample in question was peripheral blood, obtained 28 days after the second AZD1222 dose. All receptors come from an adult who received the AZD1222 COVID-19 vaccine.

The chain carries TRBV18 and TRBJ2-4, with 14 bases aligning to TRBD2. Trimming cost V 1 base and J 0 bases; bases outside gene matches: 5. Per the germline V gene, CDR1 is KGHSH and CDR2 is LQKENI. The CDR3 loop spans 19 amino acids. CDR3 region: CASSPRTSGGTLAKNIQYF. CDR3 DNA sequence: TGTGCCAGCTCACCACGGACTAGCGGGGGGACACTAGCCAAAAACATTCAGTACTTC.

This clone was detected only once. CDR3 DNA sequence: TGTGCCAGCAGTCCTCTCGACGGGATTCAGCCCCAGCATTTT. This gives the protein CASSPLDGIQPQHF. This rearrangement joins TRBV27 to TRBJ1-5, with unresolved D. The CDR3 is 14 residues long. Germline V gene data show CDR1 as MNHEY and CDR2 as SMNVEV (reference sequence). Between the trimmed V and J ends, which lost 5 bases and 6 bases, there was a span of 14 bases.

The chain combines TRBV15 with TRBJ1-4, with TRBD1 matching 9 bases. Trimming cost V 4 bases and J 8 bases; bases outside gene matches: 11. CDR3 length: 16 residues. Germline V lookup: CDR1 LNHNV, CDR2 YYDKDF (reference sequence). The CDR3 loop reads CATSKGQGIGDEKLFF. The DNA of the CDR3 is TGTGCCACCAGCAAGGGACAGGGTATCGGGGACGAAAAACTGTTTTTT.

This sequence joins TRBV11-3 and TRBJ2-2; 7 bases agree with TRBD1. V lost 5 bases and J lost 0; bases outside the gene matches: 3. The CDR3 is 15 amino acids. Germline V CDR1 and CDR2: SGHNT, YENEEA. Here the CDR3 DNA reads TGTGCCAGCAGCCCCGGGACAGCGAACACCGGGGAGCTGTTTTTT. This encodes CASSPGTANTGELFF.

This sequence joins TRBV5-8 and TRBJ1-3, with 7 bases that match TRBD1. The germline gives CDR1 SGHTS, CDR2 YDEGEE. The CDR3 runs 16 residues. The trim removed 1 base at V and 0 bases at J, leaving 4 bases unmatched. CDR3 loop: CASSLISGGSGNTIYF. The DNA of the CDR3 is TGTGCCAGCAGCTTGATATCAGGGGGCTCTGGAAACACCATATATTTT.

The rearrangement joins TRBV28 to TRBJ1-4; 8 nucleotides line up with TRBD1. The CDR3 is 17 amino acids. V shed 7 bases and J 4 bases; nucleotides not matched to a gene: 14. CDR1 is MDHEN, CDR2 SYDVKM, per germline. The CDR3 DNA sequence: TGTGCCAGCACCACCCCAATCGGGACAGGAATTAATGAAAAACTGTTTTTT. This codes for CASTTPIGTGINEKLFF.

This clone was seen once. The chain has TRBV6-2 or TRBV6-3 and TRBJ2-1, with D possibly being TRBD1 or TRBD2 (5 bases each). This CDR3 spans 21 amino acids. CDR1 and CDR2 from the germline V gene are MNHEY and SVGEGT. Trimming removed 5 bases at V and 0 bases at J, with 29 bases between. The CDR3 region has the DNA TGTGCCAGCAGTACTTTAGGGGATTGGTTTCTAGCTACCAGCTCCTACAATGAGCAGTTCTTC. Translation gives CASSTLGDWFLATSSYNEQFF.

The chain is built from TRBV12-3 or TRBV12-4 and TRBJ1-2; D remains ambiguous. The CDR3 consists of 13 residues. Between the trimmed V and J ends, which lost 7 bases and 4 bases, there was a span of 13 bases. The CDR3 DNA reads TGTGCCAGCAAATCGGGAGGGATCTATGGCTACACCTTC. Its protein is CASKSGGIYGYTF.

The rearrangement joins TRBV5-4 to TRBJ1-6; 7 nucleotides line up with TRBD1. V was clipped by 3 bases and J by 11 bases; unmatched bases: 11. The CDR3 sequence is 15 residues long. CDR1 and CDR2 from the germline V gene are SGHNT and YYREEE (reference sequence). As DNA, the CDR3 is TGTGCCAGCAGCTCTAGGGACAGAGGGAGCCCACCCCTCCACTTT. Its translation: CASSSRDRGSPPLHF.

The chain carries TRBV6-5 and TRBJ1-1, with 8 nucleotides matching TRBD1. The V gene's germline CDR1 is MNHEY and CDR2 SVGAGI. Germline trimming cut 0 bases from V and 6 bases from J; bases unmatched to any gene: 6. There are 15 residues in the CDR3. CDR3 bases: TGTGCCAGCAGTTACTCTGGACAGGGTATTTCTGAAGCTTTCTTT. It codes for CASSYSGQGISEAFF.

The chain has TRBV30 and TRBJ2-7; TRBD1 agrees at 8 bases. In germline, CDR1 is GTSNPN, CDR2 SVGIG (reference sequence). There are 13 residues in the CDR3. After removal of 3 bases from V and 4 bases from J, the junction contained 5 bases not matched to a gene. CDR3 DNA sequence: TGTGCCTGGAGGGACAGGGAGACATACGAGCAGTACTTC. It yields the protein CAWRDRETYEQYF.

The chain uses TRBV6-4 and TRBJ2-1, with TRBD1 identical over 10 bases. The CDR3 is made up of 16 amino acids. With V trimmed by 7 bases and J by 7 bases, 13 bases remained unmatched. Germline CDR1 reads MRHNA; CDR2 reads SNTAGT. CDR3 DNA sequence: TGTGCCAGCACCCCTAGCCCCGGGACAGGGGCGAATGAGCAGTTCTTC. It translates to CASTPSPGTGANEQFF.

The chain recombines TRBV7-8 with TRBJ2-2; a weak D match, TRBD2 (6 bases). V was pared by 1 base and J by 4 bases, with 16 bases between. CDR3 length equals 17 residues. CDR1 and CDR2 (germline): SGHVS, FQNEAQ. The CDR3, as DNA: TGTGCCAGCAGCTTAGGGTCGTTAGCGGAGATCACCGGGGAGCTGTTTTTT. Residues: CASSLGSLAEITGELFF. Complete variable domain (other parts from reference TRBV7-8 and TRBJ2-2): GAGVSQSPRYKVAKRGQDVALRCDPISGHVSLFWYQQALGQGPEFLTYFQNEAQLDKSGLPSDRFFAERPEGSVSTLKIQRTQQEDSAVYLCASSLGSLAEITGELFFGEGSRLTVL.

This sequence joins TRBV4-1 and TRBJ1-1; D remains unclear. CDR1 and CDR2 from the germline V gene are MGHRA and YSYEKL. This CDR3 has 17 amino acids. V lost 1 base and J lost 1, with 16 bases in between. The CDR3 nucleotides read TGCGCCAGCAGCCAAGGCACAGCTCCGCTTACGAACACTGAAGCTTTCTTT. It encodes CASSQGTAPLTNTEAFF.

This clone was recorded once. This chain joins TRBV3-1 (or the pseudogene TRBV3-2) and TRBJ2-1; D uncertain. This CDR3 spans 15 amino acids. Germline V CDR1 and CDR2: LGHDT, YNNKEL (reference sequence). Trimming left V 4 bases short and J 4 bases short, with 14 bases between. The chain's CDR3 is CASSPLTSGYNEQFF. CDR3 DNA sequence: TGTGCCAGCAGCCCCCTGACGTCCGGGTACAATGAGCAGTTCTTC.

The chain has TRBV9 and TRBJ2-6, with TRBD1 matching 8 bases. The CDR3 is made up of 19 amino acids. After removal of 4 bases from V and 0 bases from J, the junction contained 12 bases not matched to a gene. Looked up from germline, CDR1 is SGDLS and CDR2 is YYNGEE. CDR3 residues: CASSTQRDRRASGANVLTF. DNA for the CDR3: TGTGCCAGCAGCACCCAAAGGGACAGGCGAGCCTCTGGGGCCAACGTCCTGACTTTC.

CDR3 region: CASSDPGREKLFF. In nucleotides, the CDR3 is TGTGCCAGCAGTGACCCGGGACGGGAAAAACTGTTTTTT. The chain has TRBV25-1 and TRBJ1-4; the D gene is possibly TRBD1 (5 bases). From germline, CDR1 is MGHDK and CDR2 SYGVNS. The CDR3 is 13 amino acids. V gave up 3 bases and J gave up 8 bases, with 10 bases separating them.

This chain connects TRBV5-8 to TRBJ1-5; D possibly corresponds to TRBD1 (5 bases). The V and J ends lost 0 bases and 3 bases respectively, with 7 bases between them. Per the germline V gene, CDR1 is SGHTS and CDR2 is YDEGEE. The CDR3 extends over 14 amino acids. The CDR3 here is CASSLEGNNQPQHF. The CDR3 coding sequence is TGTGCCAGCAGCTTGGAGGGGAACAATCAGCCCCAGCATTTT.

This rearrangement joins TRBV11-2 to TRBJ2-2, with D uncertain. The CDR3 sequence is 11 residues long. Trimming stripped 7 bases from V and 3 bases from J, with 3 bases between. Germline lookup yields CDR1 SGHAT and CDR2 FQNNGV. In DNA, the CDR3 is TGTGCCAGCACCTACACCGGGGAGCTGTTTTTT. Protein: CASTYTGELFF. The variable domain in full, with the rest retrieved from reference TRBV11-2 and TRBJ2-2, is EAGVAQSPRYKIIEKRQSVAFWCNPISGHATLYWYQQILGQGPKLLIQFQNNGVVDDSQLPKDRFSAERLKGVDSTLKIQPAKLEDSAVYLCASTYTGELFFGEGSRLTVL.

The chain joins TRBV30 to TRBJ1-2, with 9 bases identical to TRBD1. Unmatched junction bases numbered 5, after V lost 5 bases and J lost 7 bases. Germline CDR1 GTSNPN, CDR2 SVGIG (reference sequence). The CDR3 is made up of 12 amino acids. Here the CDR3 DNA reads TGTGCCTGGGAACAGGGGGCGCGTGGCTACACCTTC. This translates into CAWEQGARGYTF. The variable domain in full, with the rest retrieved from reference TRBV30 and TRBJ1-2, is SQTIHQWPATLVQPVGSPLSLECTVEGTSNPNLYWYRQAAGRGLQLLFYSVGIGQISSEVPQNLSASRPQDRQFILSSKKLLLSDSGFYLCAWEQGARGYTFGSGTRLTVV.

The chain is built from TRBV7-9 and TRBJ1-2; possible D gene TRBD1, 5 bases. This CDR3 has 12 residues. Germline values: CDR1 SEHNR, CDR2 FQNEAQ (reference sequence). Trimming stripped 5 bases from V and 4 bases from J, with 8 bases between. For the CDR3, the DNA is TGTGCCAGCAGCCGAGGGGTCTATGGCTACACCTTC. Protein product: CASSRGVYGYTF.